Below are 14 T cell receptor beta chains sequenced from a single sample in a study of human thymus T cells. Here immunoSEQ multiplex PCR was the method, and the copy in TCRdb shows in-frame clones only, minus some. Of about 60,000 clones in the sample, 94% were seen once. Source material: blood. The receptors originated from a boy under three years old with a congenital heart defect but otherwise immunologically healthy.

This chain links TRBV7-3 with TRBJ2-7, with D tentatively TRBD1 (6 bases). V was shortened by 3 bases and J by 2 bases, with 14 bases between the two germline ends. The CDR3 sequence is 15 residues long. CDR1 is SGHTA, CDR2 FQGTGA, per germline. The CDR3 sequence: CASSFLPTGPYEQYF. DNA of the CDR3: TGTGCCAGCAGCTTCCTTCCGACAGGCCCCTACGAGCAGTACTTC.

The rearrangement uses TRBV19 and TRBJ2-1; 12 positions match TRBD2. Germline V gene sequence: CDR1 LNHDA, CDR2 SQIVND (reference sequence). V was clipped by 7 bases and J by 3 bases; unmatched bases: 4. This CDR3 is built from 15 residues. Written as DNA, the CDR3 is TGTGCCAGTACCCCGGGACTAGCGGGCTACAATGAGCAGTTCTTC. This sequence encodes CASTPGLAGYNEQFF.

Only a few counts were recorded for this clone. J is TRBJ1-1 and V is TRBV27, with D perhaps TRBD1 (5 bases). This CDR3 spans 12 amino acids. V lost 8 bases to trimming and J lost 5 bases, with 12 bases between them. Germline lookup yields CDR1 MNHEY and CDR2 SMNVEV (reference sequence). CDR3: CASAGGRTEAFF. The CDR3 DNA reads as TGTGCCAGCGCCGGGGGAAGGACTGAAGCTTTCTTT.

V is TRBV11-3 and J is TRBJ1-1; D is undetermined. Germline V gene lookup returns CDR1 SGHNT and CDR2 YENEEA. The CDR3 length is 13 residues. V was cut by 5 bases and J by 3 bases, with 10 bases left in between. CDR3 DNA sequence: TGTGCCAGCAGCGTCGGCTGGGACACTGAAGCTTTCTTT. Amino acids: CASSVGWDTEAFF.

The V call is TRBV4-3, the J call TRBJ1-5; D uncertain. The germline CDR1 and CDR2 sequences are LGHNA and YSLEER. V shed 0 bases and J shed 7 bases, with 10 bases lying between them. The CDR3 is 14 residues long. For the CDR3, the DNA is TGCGCCAGCAGCCAAGAGCCTGATTCCCAGCCCCAGCATTTT. The encoded protein is CASSQEPDSQPQHF.

The CDR3 here is CASSEALSGNTIYF. The CDR3 DNA reads as TGTGCCAGCAGTGAAGCTCTCTCTGGAAACACCATATATTTT. The gene calls are TRBV2 and TRBJ1-3; the D is unclear. The CDR3 loop spans 14 amino acids. Germline CDR1 SNHLY, CDR2 FYNNEI. V was cut by 0 bases and J by 0 bases, with 3 bases left in between.

The chain couples TRBV9 to TRBJ2-5, with D hard to call. The CDR3 is 14 amino acids. Germline lookup yields CDR1 SGDLS and CDR2 YYNGEE. V lost 0 bases and J lost 1, with 7 bases in between. CDR3 protein: CASSVGLGQETQYF. CDR3 DNA: TGTGCCAGCAGCGTAGGTCTCGGCCAAGAGACCCAGTACTTC.

The chain uses TRBV6-5 and TRBJ2-1, with TRBD2 as a possible D gene (5 bases). The V end was cut by 4 bases, the J end by 4 bases, with 14 bases between. CDR1 and CDR2 from the germline V gene are MNHEY and SVGAGI. The CDR3 is 15 residues long. DNA for the CDR3: TGTGCCAGCAGTTTAGCTAGCTTGATTTACAATGAGCAGTTCTTC. Its translation is CASSLASLIYNEQFF.

In nucleotides, the CDR3 is TGTGCCAGTAGTATACCGTTGGGACTAGATGTCCATGAGCAGTTCTTC. This sequence encodes CASSIPLGLDVHEQFF. The chain is built from TRBV19 and TRBJ2-1; 8 positions match TRBD2. The V and J ends lost 2 bases and 8 bases, in that order; junction bases with no gene match: 11. The CDR3 length is 16 residues. From germline, CDR1 is LNHDA and CDR2 SQIVND (reference sequence).

The rearrangement uses TRBV4-2 and TRBJ1-1; D gene uncertain. This CDR3 has 15 residues. V was shortened by 0 bases and J by 1 base, with 9 bases between the two germline ends. In germline, CDR1 is LGHNA, CDR2 YNFKEQ. CDR3 in DNA: TGTGCCAGCAGCCAAGACCGGACCTCGAACACTGAAGCTTTCTTT. It specifies CASSQDRTSNTEAFF.

Comment on this clone: Other DNA sequences in the same sample also yield this CDR3. The CDR3, as DNA: TGTGCCAGCAGCGTAGGAGATAGCAATCAGCCCCAGCATTTT. Translated: CASSVGDSNQPQHF. The gene calls are TRBV9 and TRBJ1-5; D remains ambiguous. The V end was cut by 0 bases, the J end by 0 bases, with 4 bases between. The CDR3 length is 14 residues. Germline-derived CDR1 and CDR2 are SGDLS and YYNGEE.

The rearrangement links TRBV4-1 to TRBJ2-5; the match to TRBD2 covers 14 bases. This CDR3 comprises 16 residues. V was pared by 1 base and J by 4 bases, with 2 bases of the junction left unmatched. Germline CDR1 and CDR2: MGHRA and YSYEKL. CDR3 residues: CASSQGLAGGRETQYF. CDR3 sequence (DNA): TGCGCCAGCAGCCAAGGACTAGCGGGGGGGCGAGAGACCCAGTACTTC.

The rearrangement links TRBV5-5 to TRBJ2-7; 10 bases match TRBD2. CDR1 SGHKS and CDR2 YYEKEE come from the germline V gene (reference sequence). This CDR3 has 14 amino acids. With 2 bases clipped from V and 2 bases from J, the junction kept 1 base outside the gene matches. In nucleotides, the CDR3 is TGTGCCAGCAGCTTACTAGCGGGAACCTACGAGCAGTACTTC. Protein: CASSLLAGTYEQYF.

The V and J genes are TRBV7-2 and TRBJ2-1, with D perhaps TRBD1 (7 bases). The CDR3 runs to 18 residues. Between the trimmed V and J ends, which lost 3 bases and 0 bases, there was a span of 18 bases. Germline values: CDR1 SGHTA, CDR2 FQGNSA. CDR3 bases: TGTGCCAGCAGCTTGACTAGGAGGGGGCCATCCTCCTACAATGAGCAGTTCTTC. Its protein is CASSLTRRGPSSYNEQFF.